This is a list of T cell receptor beta chains from one sample in a study of T cells in Graves' hyperthyroidism and ophthalmopathy. From the multiplex PCR reads, TCRdb called clonotypes with MiXCR, one entry per CDR3 protein. Among roughly 800,000 distinct CDR3 sequences listed, about two fifths were seen once. The specimen sequenced was blood. The source of these receptors is a man aged 18 to 30 with Graves' hyperthyroidism. Each CDR3 is given with its conserved first and last residue. Rows may omit the clone size; those that give it use once, few, many or a size class.

TRBV5-1	TRBJ2-2	-	CASSFFRDRNTGELFF
TRBV7-9	TRBJ2-2	once	CASSLTERNTGELFF
TRBV20-1	TRBJ1-4	few	CSAIPGEEEKLFF
TRBV24-1	TRBJ1-2	-	CATSDSGEGIHGYTF
TRBV9	TRBJ1-2	-	CASSVGLGGLDDGYTF
TRBV29-1	TRBJ1-2	-	CSAWDRGIYGYTF
TRBV20-1	TRBJ2-7	few	CSASSGPRSTYEQYF
TRBV7-3	TRBJ1-5	many	CASARALGQPQHF
TRBV7-8	TRBJ1-1	few	CASSHGDRGTEAFF
TRBV15	TRBJ1-2	-	CASTGGGNYGYTF
TRBV7-4	TRBJ2-3	-	CASSVDTDTQYF
TRBV9	TRBJ2-5	many	CASSPMGPRETQYF
TRBV7-9	TRBJ1-3	few	CASSLAPGRNTIYF
TRBV5-5	TRBJ1-5	-	CASSLFGNSNQPQHF
TRBV7-2	TRBJ1-3	many	CASSSDRGSGNTIYF
TRBV7-8	TRBJ2-7	few	CASTPNRDISGHEQYF
TRBV10-3	TRBJ1-1	many	CAISEKQYSNTEAFF
TRBV20-1	TRBJ1-6	many	CSARAGQVYNSPLHF
TRBV7-3	TRBJ2-7	-	CASSPDSFYERYF
TRBV6-5	TRBJ1-5	-	CASRLTQGQPQHF
TRBV10-3	TRBJ1-2	many	CAISEQGALGYGYTF
TRBV25-1	TRBJ1-1	once	CARPRDKNTEAFF
TRBV20-1	TRBJ2-2	many	CSATAGGTGELFF
TRBV5-4	TRBJ2-6	-	CASSPRQTWGWTKSGANVLTF
TRBV19	TRBJ2-7	-	CASSNGRMNYEQYF
TRBV7-2	TRBJ2-7	many	CASSWTSGRGEQYF
TRBV19	TRBJ1-1	many	CASSIPGVNTEAFF
TRBV6-6	TRBJ1-1	-	CASSQKVGPMNTEAFF
TRBV5-5	TRBJ2-7	-	CASSWGSRGDTYEQYF
TRBV20-1	TRBJ1-1	many	CSARDAYVTEAFF
TRBV7-2	TRBJ1-6	-	CASSLVGGNSLLHF
TRBV7-9	TRBJ1-4	few	CASSSKGLREYNEKLFF
TRBV7-3	TRBJ1-1	-	CASSLGGTDTEAFF
TRBV20-1	TRBJ1-1	few	CSASDPTGENTEAFF
TRBV10-3	TRBJ2-7	-	CATSGGVKQYF
TRBV2	TRBJ2-2	-	CASIPGELFF
TRBV29-1	TRBJ1-5	-	CSSPTGSNQPQHF
TRBV14	TRBJ2-7	-	CASSHNSKKGYEQYF
TRBV15	TRBJ2-7	many	CATSREGSSYEQYF
TRBV5-1	TRBJ2-5	-	CASSGTREPQETQYF
TRBV4-1	TRBJ2-2	-	CASSQSGAGAGELFF
TRBV5-1	TRBJ2-3	-	CASSLGQGARTDTQYF
TRBV7-9	TRBJ2-2	-	CASSPSGGASGELFF
TRBV2	TRBJ2-5	-	CASLEQQETQYF
TRBV6-5	TRBJ1-4	few	CASSYSREKLFF
TRBV5-1	TRBJ1-6	-	CASSLNRGASPLHF
TRBV7-9	TRBJ1-4	-	CASTTSAGQFNEKLFF
TRBV7-9	TRBJ2-6	-	CASSHARTVGANVLTF